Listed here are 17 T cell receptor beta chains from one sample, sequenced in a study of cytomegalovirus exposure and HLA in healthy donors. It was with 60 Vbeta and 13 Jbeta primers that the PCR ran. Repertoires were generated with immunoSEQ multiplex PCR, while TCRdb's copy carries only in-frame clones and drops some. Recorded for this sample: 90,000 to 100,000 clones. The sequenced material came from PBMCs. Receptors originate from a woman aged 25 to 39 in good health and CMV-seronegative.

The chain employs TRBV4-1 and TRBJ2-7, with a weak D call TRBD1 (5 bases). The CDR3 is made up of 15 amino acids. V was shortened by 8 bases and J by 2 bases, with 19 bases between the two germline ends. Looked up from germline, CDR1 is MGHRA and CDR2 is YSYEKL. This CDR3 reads CASQPGPAGTYEQYF. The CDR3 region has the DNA TGCGCCAGCCAGCCAGGTCCCGCAGGGACCTACGAGCAGTACTTC.

The CDR3 coding sequence is TGTGCCAGTAGTAGTAGAGCCGACAGGGGGAACTATGGCTACACCTTC. It codes for CASSSRADRGNYGYTF. The V and J genes are TRBV19 and TRBJ1-2, with 9 bases matching TRBD1. CDR3 length: 16 residues. Trimming cost V 4 bases and J 2 bases; bases outside gene matches: 8. Germline V gene lookup returns CDR1 LNHDA and CDR2 SQIVND (reference sequence). The full variable domain, its missing parts supplied by reference TRBV19 and TRBJ1-2, is DGGITQSPKYLFRKEGQNVTLSCEQNLNHDAMYWYRQDPGQGLRLIYYSQIVNDFQKGDIAEGYSVSREKKESFPLTVTSAQKNPTAFYLCASSSRADRGNYGYTFGSGTRLTVV.

CDR3 bases: TGCGCCAGCAGCCTATTAGCGGGAGCTTACAATGAGCAGTTCTTC. Protein: CASSLLAGAYNEQFF. This chain uses TRBV4-1 with TRBJ2-1, with 9 bases that match TRBD2. Germline lookup yields CDR1 MGHRA and CDR2 YSYEKL. The CDR3 covers 15 residues. The V gene end was trimmed by 4 bases and the J gene end by 4 bases; junction bases not matched to a gene: 5.

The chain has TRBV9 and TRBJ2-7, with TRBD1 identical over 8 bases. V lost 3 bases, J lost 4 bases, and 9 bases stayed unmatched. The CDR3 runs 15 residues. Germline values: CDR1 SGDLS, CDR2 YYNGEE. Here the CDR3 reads CASSATPGQVYEQYF. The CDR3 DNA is TGTGCCAGCAGCGCCACTCCGGGACAGGTATACGAGCAGTACTTC.

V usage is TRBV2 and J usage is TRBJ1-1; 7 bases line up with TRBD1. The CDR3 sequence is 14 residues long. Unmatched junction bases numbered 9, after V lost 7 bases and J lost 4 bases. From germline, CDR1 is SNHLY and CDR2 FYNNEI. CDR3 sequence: CASTIDRVSTEAFF. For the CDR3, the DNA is TGTGCCAGCACCATTGACAGGGTGTCCACTGAAGCTTTCTTT.

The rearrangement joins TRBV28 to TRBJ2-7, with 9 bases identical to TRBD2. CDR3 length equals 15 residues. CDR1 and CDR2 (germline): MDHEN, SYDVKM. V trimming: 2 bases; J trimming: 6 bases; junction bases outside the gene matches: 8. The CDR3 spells CASSLHSSGSLEQYF. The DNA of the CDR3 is TGTGCCAGCAGTTTACATAGTAGCGGGAGTCTCGAGCAGTACTTC.

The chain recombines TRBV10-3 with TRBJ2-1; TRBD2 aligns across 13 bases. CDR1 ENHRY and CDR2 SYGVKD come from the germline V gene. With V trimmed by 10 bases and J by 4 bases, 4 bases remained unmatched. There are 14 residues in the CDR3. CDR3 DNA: TGTGCCACCCGGACTAGCGGGGGTTACAATGAGCAGTTCTTC. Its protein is CATRTSGGYNEQFF.

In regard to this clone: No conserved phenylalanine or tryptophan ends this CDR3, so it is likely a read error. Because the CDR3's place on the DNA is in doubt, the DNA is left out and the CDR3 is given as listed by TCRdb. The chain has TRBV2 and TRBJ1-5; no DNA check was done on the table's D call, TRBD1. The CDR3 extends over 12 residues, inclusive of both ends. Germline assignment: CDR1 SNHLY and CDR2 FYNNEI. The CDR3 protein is CASSPGQQTVIL.

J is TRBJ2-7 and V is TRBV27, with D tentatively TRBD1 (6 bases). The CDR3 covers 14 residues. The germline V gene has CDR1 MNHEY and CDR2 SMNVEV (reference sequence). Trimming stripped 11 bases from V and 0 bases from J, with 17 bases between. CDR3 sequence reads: CAFPGQILSYEQYF. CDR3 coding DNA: TGTGCCTTCCCCGGACAGATCCTCTCCTACGAGCAGTACTTC.

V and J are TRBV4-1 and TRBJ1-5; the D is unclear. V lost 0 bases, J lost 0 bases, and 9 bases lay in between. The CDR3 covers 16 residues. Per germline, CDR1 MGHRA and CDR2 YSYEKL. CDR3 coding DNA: TGCGCCAGCAGCCAAGATACCAGGCCTAGCAATCAGCCCCAGCATTTT. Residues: CASSQDTRPSNQPQHF.

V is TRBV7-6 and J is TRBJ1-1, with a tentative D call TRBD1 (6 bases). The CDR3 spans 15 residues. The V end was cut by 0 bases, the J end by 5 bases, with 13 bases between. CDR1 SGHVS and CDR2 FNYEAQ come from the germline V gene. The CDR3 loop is CASSLAGGAKTEAFF. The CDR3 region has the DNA TGTGCCAGCAGCTTAGCGGGGGGGGCGAAGACTGAAGCTTTCTTT.

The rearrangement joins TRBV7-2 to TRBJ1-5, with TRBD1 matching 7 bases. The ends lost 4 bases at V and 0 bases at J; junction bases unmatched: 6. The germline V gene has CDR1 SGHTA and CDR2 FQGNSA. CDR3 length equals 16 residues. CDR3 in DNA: TGTGCCAGCAGCTCACCGACAGGGAATAGCAATCAGCCCCAGCATTTT. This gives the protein CASSSPTGNSNQPQHF.

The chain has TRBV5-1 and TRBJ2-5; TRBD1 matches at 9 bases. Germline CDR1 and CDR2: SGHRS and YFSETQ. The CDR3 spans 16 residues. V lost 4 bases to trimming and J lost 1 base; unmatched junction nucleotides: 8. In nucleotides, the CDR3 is TGCGCCAGCAGCCATTGGGGACAGGGACCCCAAGAGACCCAGTACTTC. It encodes CASSHWGQGPQETQYF.

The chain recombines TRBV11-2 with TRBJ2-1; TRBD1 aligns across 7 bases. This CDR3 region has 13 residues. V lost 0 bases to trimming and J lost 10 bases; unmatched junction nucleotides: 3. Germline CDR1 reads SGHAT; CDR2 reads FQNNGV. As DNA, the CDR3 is TGTGCCAGCAGCTTAGAACAGGGGCCCGAGCAGTTCTTC. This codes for CASSLEQGPEQFF.

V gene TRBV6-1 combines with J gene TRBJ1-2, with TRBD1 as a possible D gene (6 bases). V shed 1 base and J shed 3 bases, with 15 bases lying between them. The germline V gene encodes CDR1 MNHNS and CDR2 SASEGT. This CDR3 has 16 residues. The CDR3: CASSEGGLTGYYGYTF. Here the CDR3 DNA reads TGTGCCAGCAGTGAAGGAGGGTTGACAGGATACTATGGCTACACCTTC.

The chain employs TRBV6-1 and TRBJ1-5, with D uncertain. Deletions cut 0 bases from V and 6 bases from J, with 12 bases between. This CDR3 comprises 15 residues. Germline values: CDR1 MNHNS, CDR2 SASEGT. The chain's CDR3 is CASSEAREASQPQHF. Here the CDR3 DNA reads TGTGCCAGCAGTGAAGCGCGAGAGGCAAGTCAGCCCCAGCATTTT.

The CDR3 region is CASTGWVQETQYF. CDR3 nucleotides: TGTGCCAGCACGGGTTGGGTACAAGAGACCCAGTACTTC. The chain is built from TRBV2 and TRBJ2-5; D gene unclear. From germline, CDR1 is SNHLY and CDR2 FYNNEI. V lost 7 bases, J lost 2 bases, and 11 bases lay in between. The CDR3 is 13 residues long.